These 22 T cell receptor beta chains share one sample of origin, sequenced in a study of human T cells and chemical hapten exposure (TCRdb year 2021). The sample's time point label, in plain terms: patch test 2, 6 weeks after DPC sensitization. The treatment or condition label corresponds to: therapeutic diphenylcyclopropenone sensitization with weekly scalp DPC. Library preparation employed RACE. These reads were obtained on a NextSeq 500. TCRdb itself trimmed the public reads at Q25 with fastp, ran MiXCR and retained productive beta chains. Each record represents a unique CDR3 protein, reported with the most common genes and DNA among its rows. This sample is represented by some 350,000 distinct CDR3 sequences; under 6.5% of them were singletons. The top ten clones comprise about 5.6% of the sample. The sequences come from whole blood, collected in connection with sensitization to the hapten diphenylcyclopropenone (DPC). These receptor sequences come from a woman aged 18 to 35 with alopecia areata. Some clones in this sample may be carry-over from other donors' samples.

This clonotype was recorded a few times. The genes are TRBV14 and TRBJ1-6, with no clear D. Between the trimmed V and J ends, which lost 1 base and 10 bases, there was a span of 5 bases. The length of the CDR3 is 12 residues. Germline-derived CDR1 and CDR2 are SGHDN and FVKESK. The CDR3 DNA sequence: TGTGCCAGCAGCCAAGCCCTCTCACCCCTCCACTTT. Translating gives CASSQALSPLHF.

This clonotype was counted between two and nine times. The V gene is TRBV3-1, the J gene TRBJ2-1; tentative D call: TRBD2 (5 bases). The V gene lost 1 base and the J gene lost 10 bases, with 17 bases spanning the gap. CDR1 is LGHDT and CDR2 is YNNKEL in the germline V gene (reference sequence). The CDR3 runs 15 residues. The CDR3 here is CASSQAGLSVREQFF. The CDR3, as DNA: TGTGCCAGCAGCCAAGCCGGACTTTCAGTTCGGGAGCAGTTCTTC.

The V and J genes are TRBV12-3 or TRBV12-4 and TRBJ1-3, with D maybe TRBD1 (5 bases). The CDR3 has 17 residues. With 5 bases removed from V and 0 bases from J, the gap between germline ends came to 17 bases. The CDR3 bases are TGTGCCAGCAGTAAGACAGTGACCGGGGACTCTGGAAACACCATATATTTT. Its protein is CASSKTVTGDSGNTIYF.

The chain is built from TRBV4-1 and TRBJ1-4; possibly TRBD1 for D (5 bases). Germline CDR1 and CDR2: MGHRA and YSYEKL. The CDR3 extends over 15 amino acids. V was shortened by 4 bases and J by 7 bases, with 16 bases between the two germline ends. CDR3 nucleotides: TGCGCCAGCAGCCGTTTCATTGGGGGTGGTGAAAAACTGTTTTTT. Encoded protein: CASSRFIGGGEKLFF.

This chain connects TRBV4-1 to TRBJ2-3; possibly TRBD1 for D (6 bases). Germline V gives CDR1 MGHRA, CDR2 YSYEKL. The CDR3 spans 18 residues. The V end lost 3 bases, the J end lost 10 bases, and 29 bases lay between the germline ends. The CDR3 region has the DNA TGCGCCAGCAGCCATGGGTACCGGGACACCACTGGGGTATTGGCGCAGTATTTT. It is translated as CASSHGYRDTTGVLAQYF.

This clonotype was detected only a few times. The chain is built from TRBV2 and TRBJ2-3; TRBD1 aligns across 8 bases. Germline V CDR1 and CDR2: SNHLY, FYNNEI. CDR3 length: 15 amino acids. V lost 8 bases to trimming and J lost 1 base; unmatched junction nucleotides: 8. Here the CDR3 DNA reads TGTGCCAGCTCCGACAGGGGTTGGGGCACAGATACGCAGTATTTT. It specifies CASSDRGWGTDTQYF.

This clonotype has at least ten counts. V is TRBV5-4 and J is TRBJ2-7; 12 positions match TRBD2. V shed 4 bases, J shed 0 bases, and the junction held 11 bases outside the gene matches. The CDR3 loop spans 18 amino acids. Germline loops: CDR1 SGHNT, CDR2 YYREEE (reference sequence). Here the CDR3 reads CASSRELAGGLSSYEQYF. The CDR3 DNA sequence: TGTGCCAGCAGCCGGGAACTAGCGGGGGGCCTTAGCTCCTACGAGCAGTACTTC.

As for this clonotype: An end of the junction does not agree with germline; a read error may underlie this. The V gene is TRBV18, the J gene TRBJ2-1; 9 nucleotides agree with TRBD1. Looked up from germline, CDR1 is KGHSH and CDR2 is LQKENI. This CDR3 has 13 amino acids. This chain's CDR3 is CASPPGTGTEQFF. For the CDR3, the DNA is TGTGCCAGCCCACCCGGGACAGGGACTGAGCAGTTCTTC.

The chain couples TRBV9 to TRBJ2-3; D is unclear. From germline, CDR1 is SGDLS and CDR2 YYNGEE. The CDR3 sequence is 13 residues long. Between the trimmed V and J ends, which lost 2 bases and 2 bases, there was a span of 6 bases. CDR3 amino acids: CASSVGYTDTQYF. In nucleotides, the CDR3 is TGTGCCAGCAGCGTGGGGTACACAGATACGCAGTATTTT.

There are a few counts of this clonotype. The rearrangement uses TRBV29-1 and TRBJ2-3; 8 bases map to TRBD2. The V gene end was trimmed by 4 bases and the J gene end by 2 bases; junction bases not matched to a gene: 5. The CDR3 runs 14 residues. The V gene's germline CDR1 is SQVTM and CDR2 ANQGSEA. The CDR3 nucleotides read TGCAGCGTTGCGGCTAGCGGGCTCACAGATACGCAGTATTTT. As protein: CSVAASGLTDTQYF.

This clonotype was recorded a few times. The chain has TRBV6-2 or TRBV6-3 and TRBJ2-7; maybe TRBD1 (5 bases). V lost 8 bases and J 0 bases, leaving 17 bases between the germline ends. In germline, CDR1 is MNHEY, CDR2 SVGEGT. The CDR3 length is 15 residues. The CDR3 loop is CASGARLVSSYEQYF. The CDR3, as DNA: TGTGCCAGCGGGGCCAGGCTCGTGAGCTCCTACGAGCAGTACTTC.

This clonotype was recorded at least ten times. For the CDR3, the DNA is TGTGCCAGCAGCCTCAACAGTGACCAAGAGACCCAGTACTTC. The encoded protein is CASSLNSDQETQYF. The V call is TRBV4-2, the J call TRBJ2-5; no clear D gene. V dropped 4 bases and J dropped 0 bases, with 9 bases sitting between them. The germline V gene has CDR1 LGHNA and CDR2 YNFKEQ. The CDR3 runs to 14 residues.

This clonotype was seen only a few times. The chain links TRBV5-1 to TRBJ1-6; tentative D call: TRBD1 (6 bases). The CDR3 runs to 15 residues. The germline V and J ends were trimmed by 2 bases and 10 bases, with 16 bases remaining between them. Germline lookup yields CDR1 SGHRS and CDR2 YFSETQ. The chain's CDR3 is CASSFEDRNSSPLHF. The CDR3 region has the DNA TGCGCCAGCAGCTTTGAGGACAGAAATTCATCACCCCTCCACTTT.

This clonotype came up many times. The J gene is TRBJ2-2, the V gene TRBV5-1; D not certain. CDR1 is SGHRS, CDR2 YFSETQ, per germline. Trimming pared 4 bases from V and 6 bases from J, leaving 7 bases between. This CDR3 contains 12 residues. In nucleotides, the CDR3 is TGCGCCAGCAGCCTAGACGCCGGGGAGCTGTTTTTT. It is translated as CASSLDAGELFF.

The sample holds many counts of this clonotype. The genes are TRBV20-1 and TRBJ2-1, with D maybe TRBD2 (6 bases). CDR3 length: 12 amino acids. Germline-derived CDR1 and CDR2 are DFQATT and SNEGSKA (reference sequence). With 8 bases removed from V and 9 bases from J, the gap between germline ends came to 17 bases. The CDR3 loop is CSLLQGRPEQFF. CDR3 sequence (DNA): TGCAGTTTATTACAAGGGAGGCCTGAGCAGTTCTTC.

In this sample, this clonotype turned up a few times. V and J are TRBV7-2 and TRBJ2-1, with 7 bases aligning to TRBD2. Germline V lookup: CDR1 SGHTA, CDR2 FQGNSA. This CDR3 is built from 18 residues. Trimming took 4 bases from V and 2 from J; bases not matched to a gene: 14. The CDR3 protein is CASSSKRAGDAPYNEQFF. The CDR3 nucleotides are TGTGCCAGCAGCTCTAAGAGGGCGGGGGATGCCCCCTACAATGAGCAGTTCTTC.

This clonotype was counted a few times. This chain connects TRBV10-3 to TRBJ2-3; either TRBD1 or TRBD2 may fit D (6 bases each). The V end was cut by 2 bases, the J end by 4 bases, with 10 bases between. CDR1 and CDR2 from the germline V gene are ENHRY and SYGVKD. The CDR3 is 14 residues long. The CDR3 nucleotides are TGTGCCATCAGTGAGGGGGGGCTCGCAGATACGCAGTATTTT. Translating it yields CAISEGGLADTQYF.

This clonotype was counted at least ten times. J is TRBJ1-1 and V is TRBV29-1; D is perhaps TRBD1 (6 bases). The V gene's germline CDR1 is SQVTM and CDR2 ANQGSEA. V lost 4 bases and J lost 3, with 18 bases in between. The CDR3 consists of 15 residues. The CDR3 sequence: CSVGGALTEDTEAFF. In nucleotides, the CDR3 is TGCAGCGTTGGGGGGGCGTTAACGGAGGACACTGAAGCTTTCTTT.

This clonotype was found a few times. This sequence joins TRBV29-1 and TRBJ1-1; possible D gene TRBD1, 6 bases. Germline V gene data show CDR1 as SQVTM and CDR2 as ANQGSEA. V lost 4 bases, J lost 3 bases, and 15 bases lay in between. There are 14 residues in the CDR3. CDR3 coding DNA: TGCAGCGTTGGGGGGGCTCAGTTGGACACTGAAGCTTTCTTT. It is translated as CSVGGAQLDTEAFF.

This clonotype was seen only a few times. The J gene is TRBJ2-4, the V gene TRBV6-5, with D tentatively TRBD2 (7 bases). The germline V gene encodes CDR1 MNHEY and CDR2 SVGAGI. The CDR3 is made up of 17 amino acids. V lost 0 bases and J 5 bases, leaving 17 bases between the germline ends. The CDR3 bases are TGTGCCAGCAGTTACTCGTTTGAGGGGGGGCTCGAAAACATTCAGTACTTC. Its protein is CASSYSFEGGLENIQYF.

V is TRBV6-2 or TRBV6-3 and J is TRBJ2-3, with D tentatively TRBD1 or TRBD2 (6 bases each). The CDR3 is made up of 13 amino acids. The germline gives CDR1 MNHEY, CDR2 SVGEGT. Deletions cut 5 bases from V and 7 bases from J, with 13 bases between. CDR3 region: CASSPGGGYTQYF. The CDR3 nucleotides are TGTGCCAGCAGTCCCGGGGGCGGTTATACGCAGTATTTT.

This clonotype has just a few counts. V gene TRBV15 combines with J gene TRBJ1-5, with D unresolved. The CDR3 runs to 12 residues. The ends were cut back, 1 base at V and 4 bases at J, with 2 bases in the middle. CDR1 and CDR2 (germline): LNHNV, YYDKDF (reference sequence). CDR3 loop: CATSRANQPQHF. The CDR3 coding sequence is TGTGCCACCAGCAGAGCGAATCAGCCCCAGCATTTT.